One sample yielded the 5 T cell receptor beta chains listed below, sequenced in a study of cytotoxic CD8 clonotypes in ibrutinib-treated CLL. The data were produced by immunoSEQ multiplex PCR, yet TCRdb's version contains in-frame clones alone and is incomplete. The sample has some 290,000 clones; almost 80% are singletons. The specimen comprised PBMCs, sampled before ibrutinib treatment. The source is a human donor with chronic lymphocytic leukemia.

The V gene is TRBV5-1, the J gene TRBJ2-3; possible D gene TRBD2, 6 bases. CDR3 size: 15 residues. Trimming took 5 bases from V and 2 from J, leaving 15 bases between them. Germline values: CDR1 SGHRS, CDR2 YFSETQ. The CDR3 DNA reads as TGCGCCAGCAGGGGACTGGACACGTACACAGATACGCAGTATTTT. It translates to CASRGLDTYTDTQYF.

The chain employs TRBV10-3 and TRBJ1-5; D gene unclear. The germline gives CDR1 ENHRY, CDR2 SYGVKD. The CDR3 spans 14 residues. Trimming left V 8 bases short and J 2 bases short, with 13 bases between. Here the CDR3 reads CAIGSLGGNQPQHF. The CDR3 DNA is TGTGCCATCGGGAGCCTTGGGGGCAATCAGCCCCAGCATTTT.

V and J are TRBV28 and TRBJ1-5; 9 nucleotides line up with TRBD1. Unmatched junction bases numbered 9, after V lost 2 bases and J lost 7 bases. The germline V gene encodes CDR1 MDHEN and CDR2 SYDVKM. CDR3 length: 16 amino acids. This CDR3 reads CASSLLRTGDRQPQHF. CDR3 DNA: TGTGCCAGCAGTTTACTTCGGACAGGGGATCGGCAGCCCCAGCATTTT. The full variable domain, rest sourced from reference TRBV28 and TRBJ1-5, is DVKVTQSSRYLVKRTGEKVFLECVQDMDHENMFWYRQDPGLGLRLIYFSYDVKMKEKGDIPEGYSVSREKKERFSLILESASTNQTSMYLCASSLLRTGDRQPQHFGDGTRLSIL.

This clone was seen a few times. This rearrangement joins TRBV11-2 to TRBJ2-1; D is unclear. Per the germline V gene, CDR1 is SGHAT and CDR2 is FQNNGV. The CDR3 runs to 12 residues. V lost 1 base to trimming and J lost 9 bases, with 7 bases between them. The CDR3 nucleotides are TGTGCCAGCAGCTTAGGCTTGGGTGAGCAGTTCTTC. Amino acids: CASSLGLGEQFF.

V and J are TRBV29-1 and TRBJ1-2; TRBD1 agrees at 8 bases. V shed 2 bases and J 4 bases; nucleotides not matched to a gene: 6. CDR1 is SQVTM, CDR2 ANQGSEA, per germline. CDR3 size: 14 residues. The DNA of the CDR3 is TGCAGCGTTGAATTTGGGACAGGTCCCTATGGCTACACCTTC. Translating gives CSVEFGTGPYGYTF. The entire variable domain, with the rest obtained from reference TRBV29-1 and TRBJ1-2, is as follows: SAVISQKPSRDICQRGTSLTIQCQVDSQVTMMFWYRQQPGQSLTLIATANQGSEATYESGFVIDKFPISRPNLTFSTLTVSNMSPEDSSIYLCSVEFGTGPYGYTFGSGTRLTVV.